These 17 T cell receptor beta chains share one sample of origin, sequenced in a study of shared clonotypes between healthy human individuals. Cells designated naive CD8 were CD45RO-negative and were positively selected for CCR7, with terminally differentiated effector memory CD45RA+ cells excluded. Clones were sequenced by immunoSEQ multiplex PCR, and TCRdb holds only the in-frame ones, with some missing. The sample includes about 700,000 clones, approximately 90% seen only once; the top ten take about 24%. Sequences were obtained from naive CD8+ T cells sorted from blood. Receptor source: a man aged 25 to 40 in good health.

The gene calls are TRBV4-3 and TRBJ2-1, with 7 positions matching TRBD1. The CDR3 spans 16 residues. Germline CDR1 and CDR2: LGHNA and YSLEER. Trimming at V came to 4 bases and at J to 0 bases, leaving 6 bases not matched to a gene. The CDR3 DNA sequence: TGCGCCAGCAGCCGTTCCCGGGACAGCTCCTACAATGAGCAGTTCTTC. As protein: CASSRSRDSSYNEQFF.

CDR3 in DNA: TGTGCCAGCAGTGGGGGACGGCCGGAAAAACTGTTTTTT. As protein: CASSGGRPEKLFF. The chain couples TRBV25-1 to TRBJ1-4; D is perhaps TRBD1 (5 bases). Per germline, CDR1 MGHDK and CDR2 SYGVNS. The length of the CDR3 is 13 residues. Trimming stripped 4 bases from V and 8 bases from J, with 11 bases between.

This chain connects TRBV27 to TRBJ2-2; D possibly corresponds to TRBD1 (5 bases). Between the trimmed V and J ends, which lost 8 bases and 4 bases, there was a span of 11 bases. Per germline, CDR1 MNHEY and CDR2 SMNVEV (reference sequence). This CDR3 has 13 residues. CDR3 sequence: CASSTGITGELFF. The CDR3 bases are TGTGCCAGCTCAACAGGTATCACCGGGGAGCTGTTTTTT.

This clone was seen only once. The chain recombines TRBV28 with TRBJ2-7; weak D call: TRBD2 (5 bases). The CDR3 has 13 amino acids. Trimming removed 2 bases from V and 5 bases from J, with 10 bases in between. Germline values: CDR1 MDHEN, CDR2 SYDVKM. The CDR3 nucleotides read TGTGCCAGCAGTTTAGTACTCGGGAACGAGCAGTACTTC. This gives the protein CASSLVLGNEQYF.

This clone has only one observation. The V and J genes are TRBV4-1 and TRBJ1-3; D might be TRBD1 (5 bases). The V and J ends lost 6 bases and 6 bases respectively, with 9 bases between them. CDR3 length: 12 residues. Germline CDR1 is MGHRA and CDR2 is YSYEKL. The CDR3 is CASRGVKNTIYF. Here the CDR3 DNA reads TGCGCCAGCAGGGGGGTAAAAAACACCATATATTTT.

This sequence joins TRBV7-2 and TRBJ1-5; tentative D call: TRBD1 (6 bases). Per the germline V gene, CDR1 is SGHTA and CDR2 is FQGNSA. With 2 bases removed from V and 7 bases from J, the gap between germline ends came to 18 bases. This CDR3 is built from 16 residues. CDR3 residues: CASSLNVEQGRQPQHF. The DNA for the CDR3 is TGTGCCAGCAGCTTAAATGTCGAACAGGGCAGGCAGCCCCAGCATTTT.

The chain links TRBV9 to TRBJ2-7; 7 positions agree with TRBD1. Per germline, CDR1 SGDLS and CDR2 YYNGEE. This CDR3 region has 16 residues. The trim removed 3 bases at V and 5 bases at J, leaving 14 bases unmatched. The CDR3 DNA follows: TGTGCCAGCAGCGCCGGACAGGTTTTGGTCGGGCACGAGCAGTACTTC. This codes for CASSAGQVLVGHEQYF.

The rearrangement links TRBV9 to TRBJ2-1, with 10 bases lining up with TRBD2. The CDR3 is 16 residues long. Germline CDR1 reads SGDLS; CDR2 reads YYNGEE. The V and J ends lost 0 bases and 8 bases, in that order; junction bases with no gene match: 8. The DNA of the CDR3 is TGTGCCAGCAGCGTAGTAAGCGGGAGGGCTATGGATGAGCAGTTCTTC. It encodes CASSVVSGRAMDEQFF.

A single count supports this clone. The DNA for the CDR3 is TGTGCCAGCAGCCGGATCGGGACTAGCGAAGTGAATGAGCAGTTCTTC. It codes for CASSRIGTSEVNEQFF. J is TRBJ2-1 and V is TRBV9, with 10 bases aligning to TRBD2. Trimming at V came to 4 bases and at J to 7 bases, leaving 11 bases not matched to a gene. The CDR3 runs 16 residues. Germline V gene data show CDR1 as SGDLS and CDR2 as YYNGEE.

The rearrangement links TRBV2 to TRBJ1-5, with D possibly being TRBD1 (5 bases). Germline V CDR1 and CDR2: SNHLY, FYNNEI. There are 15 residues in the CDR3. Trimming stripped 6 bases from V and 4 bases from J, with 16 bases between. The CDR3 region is CASSLQDSKNQPQHF. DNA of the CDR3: TGTGCCAGCAGCCTACAGGACTCTAAAAATCAGCCCCAGCATTTT.

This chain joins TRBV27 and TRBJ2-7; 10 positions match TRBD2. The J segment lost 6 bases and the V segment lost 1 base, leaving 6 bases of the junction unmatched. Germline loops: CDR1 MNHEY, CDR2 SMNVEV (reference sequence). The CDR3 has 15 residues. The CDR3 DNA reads TGTGCCAGCAGTTTATTAGCGGGAGGTTCTTTCGAGCAGTACTTC. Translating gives CASSLLAGGSFEQYF.

The CDR3 sequence is CASSLGSASTEAFF. DNA for the CDR3: TGTGCCAGCAGTTTAGGCAGCGCGAGCACTGAAGCTTTCTTT. The chain uses TRBV27 and TRBJ1-1, with unresolved D. The CDR3 has 14 amino acids. Looked up from germline, CDR1 is MNHEY and CDR2 is SMNVEV (reference sequence). Trimming shortened V by 2 bases and J by 4 bases, and 11 bases separated the two germline ends.

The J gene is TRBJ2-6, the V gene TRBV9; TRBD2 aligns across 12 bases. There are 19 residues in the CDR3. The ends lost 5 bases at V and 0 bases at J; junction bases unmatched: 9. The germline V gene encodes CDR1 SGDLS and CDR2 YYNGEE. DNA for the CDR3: TGTGCCAGCAGGCCGGGACTAGCGGGTAATAGCTCTGGGGCCAACGTCCTGACTTTC. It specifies CASRPGLAGNSSGANVLTF.

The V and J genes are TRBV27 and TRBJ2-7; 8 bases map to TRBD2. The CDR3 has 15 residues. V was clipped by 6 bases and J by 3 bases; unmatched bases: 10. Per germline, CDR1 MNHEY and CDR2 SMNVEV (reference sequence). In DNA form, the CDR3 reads TGTGCCAGCAGAACTAGCGGTGGCCCGTTCTACGAGCAGTACTTC. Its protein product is CASRTSGGPFYEQYF.

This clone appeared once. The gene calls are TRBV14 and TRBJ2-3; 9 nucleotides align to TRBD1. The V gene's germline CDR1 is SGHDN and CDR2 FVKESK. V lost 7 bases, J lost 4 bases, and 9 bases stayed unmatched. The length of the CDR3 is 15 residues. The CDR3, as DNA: TGTGCCAGCAATGACGGGACAGGGATCGCAGATACGCAGTATTTT. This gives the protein CASNDGTGIADTQYF. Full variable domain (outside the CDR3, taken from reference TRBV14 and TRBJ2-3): EAGVTQFPSHSVIEKGQTVTLRCDPISGHDNLYWYRRVMGKEIKFLLHFVKESKQDESGMPNNRFLAERTGGTYSTLKVQPAELEDSGVYFCASNDGTGIADTQYFGPGTRLTVL.

The CDR3 spells CASSLNDYSYEQYF. DNA for the CDR3: TGTGCCAGCAGCTTAAACGATTACTCCTACGAGCAGTACTTC. This rearrangement joins TRBV7-9 to TRBJ2-7, with unresolved D. The V end lost 2 bases, the J end lost 0 bases, and 8 bases lay between the germline ends. Germline V CDR1 and CDR2: SEHNR, FQNEAQ (reference sequence). The CDR3 has 14 amino acids.

The CDR3 loop reads CASSKRQGMSYEQYF. The CDR3 DNA sequence: TGTGCCAGCAGCAAGAGACAGGGGATGTCCTACGAGCAGTACTTC. This rearrangement joins TRBV13 to TRBJ2-7; TRBD1 matches 8 bases. J lost 1 base, V lost 5 bases, and 7 bases had no gene match. CDR1 and CDR2 (germline): PRHDT, FYEKMQ (reference sequence). The CDR3 is 15 residues long.